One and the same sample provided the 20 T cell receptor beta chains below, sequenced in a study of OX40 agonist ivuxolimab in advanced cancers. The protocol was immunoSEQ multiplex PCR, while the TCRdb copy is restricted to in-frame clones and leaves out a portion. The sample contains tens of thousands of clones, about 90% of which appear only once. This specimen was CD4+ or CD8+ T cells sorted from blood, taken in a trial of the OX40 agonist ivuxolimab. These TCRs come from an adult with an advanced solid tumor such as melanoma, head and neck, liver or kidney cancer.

This CDR3 reads CASSFGLGGNEQFF. As DNA, the CDR3 is TGCGCCAGCAGCTTCGGACTAGGTGGCAATGAGCAGTTCTTC. The rearrangement joins TRBV5-1 to TRBJ2-1; 7 positions agree with TRBD2. Trimming cost V 2 bases and J 6 bases; bases outside gene matches: 5. Germline V lookup: CDR1 SGHRS, CDR2 YFSETQ. There are 14 residues in the CDR3. Based on the CDR3 plus reference TRBV5-1 and TRBJ2-1, the full variable domain is KAGVTQTPRYLIKTRGQQVTLSCSPISGHRSVSWYQQTPGQGLQFLFEYFSETQRNKGNFPGRFSGRQFSNSRSEMNVSTLELGDSALYLCASSFGLGGNEQFFGPGTRLTVL.

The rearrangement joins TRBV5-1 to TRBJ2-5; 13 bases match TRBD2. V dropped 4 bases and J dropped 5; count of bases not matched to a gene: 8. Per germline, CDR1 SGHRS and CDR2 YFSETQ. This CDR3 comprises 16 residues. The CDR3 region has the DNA TGCGCCAGCAGCGCCCGACTAGCGGGAGGACCTGAGACCCAGTACTTC. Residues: CASSARLAGGPETQYF.

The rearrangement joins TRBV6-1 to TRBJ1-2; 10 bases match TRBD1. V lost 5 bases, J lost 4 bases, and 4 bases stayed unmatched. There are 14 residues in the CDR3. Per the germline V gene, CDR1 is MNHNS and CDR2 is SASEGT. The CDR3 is CASSRQGATYGYTF. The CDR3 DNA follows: TGTGCCAGCAGTAGACAGGGGGCTACCTATGGCTACACCTTC.

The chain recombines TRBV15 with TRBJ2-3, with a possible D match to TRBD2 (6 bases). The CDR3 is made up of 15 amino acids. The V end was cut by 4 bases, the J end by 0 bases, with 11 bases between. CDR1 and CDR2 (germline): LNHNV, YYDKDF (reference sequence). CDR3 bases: TGTGCCACCAGCACGGTAGGGACTAGCACAGATACGCAGTATTTT. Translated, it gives CATSTVGTSTDTQYF.

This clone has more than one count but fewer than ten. The CDR3 sequence is CASSIGTVVNEKLFF. CDR3 nucleotide sequence: TGTGCCAGTAGTATTGGGACCGTGGTGAATGAAAAACTGTTTTTT. V usage is TRBV19 and J usage is TRBJ1-4; possibly TRBD1 for D (5 bases). The CDR3 totals 15 residues. The V gene lost 3 bases and the J gene lost 5 bases, with 13 bases spanning the gap. Per the germline V gene, CDR1 is LNHDA and CDR2 is SQIVND (reference sequence).

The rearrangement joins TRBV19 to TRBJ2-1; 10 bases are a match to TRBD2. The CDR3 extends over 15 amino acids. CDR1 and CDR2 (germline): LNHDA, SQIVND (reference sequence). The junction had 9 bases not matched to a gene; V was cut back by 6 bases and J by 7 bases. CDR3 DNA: TGTGCCAGTAGGGCACTAGCGGGAATCCAGAATGAGCAGTTCTTC. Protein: CASRALAGIQNEQFF.

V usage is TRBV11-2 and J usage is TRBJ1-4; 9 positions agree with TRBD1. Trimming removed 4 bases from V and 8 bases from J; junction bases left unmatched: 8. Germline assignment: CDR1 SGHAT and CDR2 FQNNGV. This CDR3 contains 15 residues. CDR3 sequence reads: CASSSRPGTGEKLFF. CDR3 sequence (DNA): TGTGCCAGCAGCTCCCGGCCCGGGACAGGGGAAAAACTGTTTTTT.

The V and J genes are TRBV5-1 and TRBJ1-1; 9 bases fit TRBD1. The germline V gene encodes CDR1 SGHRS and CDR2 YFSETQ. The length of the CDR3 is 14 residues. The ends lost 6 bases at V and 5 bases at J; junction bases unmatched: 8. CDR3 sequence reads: CASTLDRGGTEAFF. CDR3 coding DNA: TGCGCCAGCACCTTAGACAGGGGGGGAACTGAAGCTTTCTTT.

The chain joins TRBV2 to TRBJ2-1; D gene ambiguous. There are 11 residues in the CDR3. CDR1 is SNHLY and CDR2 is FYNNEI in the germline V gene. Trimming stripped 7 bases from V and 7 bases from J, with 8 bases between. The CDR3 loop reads CASTGWNEQFF. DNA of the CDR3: TGTGCCAGCACCGGGTGGAATGAGCAGTTCTTC.

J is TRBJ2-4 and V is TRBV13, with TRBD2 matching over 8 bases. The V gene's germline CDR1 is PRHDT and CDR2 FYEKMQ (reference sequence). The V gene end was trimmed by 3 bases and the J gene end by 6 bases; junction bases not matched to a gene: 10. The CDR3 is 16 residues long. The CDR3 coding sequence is TGTGCCAGCAGCTTGACTACGGGAGGGCCCGGAAACATTCAGTACTTC. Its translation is CASSLTTGGPGNIQYF.

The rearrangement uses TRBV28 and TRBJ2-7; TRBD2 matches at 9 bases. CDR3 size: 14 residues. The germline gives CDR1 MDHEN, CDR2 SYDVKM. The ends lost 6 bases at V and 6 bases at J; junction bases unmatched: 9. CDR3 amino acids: CASRAPGLAFEQYF. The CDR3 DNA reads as TGTGCCAGCAGGGCCCCGGGACTAGCATTCGAGCAGTACTTC.

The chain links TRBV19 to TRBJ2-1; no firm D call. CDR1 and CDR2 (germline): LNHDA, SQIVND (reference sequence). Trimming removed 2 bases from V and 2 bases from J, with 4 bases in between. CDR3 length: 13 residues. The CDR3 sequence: CASSINPYNEQFF. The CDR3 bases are TGTGCCAGTAGTATAAACCCCTACAATGAGCAGTTCTTC.

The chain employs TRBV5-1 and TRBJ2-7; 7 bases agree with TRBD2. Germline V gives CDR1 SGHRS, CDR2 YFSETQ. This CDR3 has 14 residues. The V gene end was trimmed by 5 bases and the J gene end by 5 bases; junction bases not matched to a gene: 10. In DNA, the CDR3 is TGCGCCAGCAGTATAGCGGGTATCTTTAACGAGCAGTACTTC. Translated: CASSIAGIFNEQYF.

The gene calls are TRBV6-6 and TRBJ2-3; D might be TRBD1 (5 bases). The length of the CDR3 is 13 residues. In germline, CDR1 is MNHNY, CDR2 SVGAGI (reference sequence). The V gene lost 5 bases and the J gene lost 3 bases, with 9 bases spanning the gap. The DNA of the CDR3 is TGTGCCAGCAGTCCCGCAGGGACAGATACGCAGTATTTT. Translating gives CASSPAGTDTQYF.

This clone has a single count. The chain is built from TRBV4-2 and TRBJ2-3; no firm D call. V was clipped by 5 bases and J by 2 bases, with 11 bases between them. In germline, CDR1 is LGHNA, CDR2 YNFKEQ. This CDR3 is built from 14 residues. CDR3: CASSGVQTTDTQYF. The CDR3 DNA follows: TGTGCCAGCAGCGGAGTCCAGACCACAGATACGCAGTATTTT.

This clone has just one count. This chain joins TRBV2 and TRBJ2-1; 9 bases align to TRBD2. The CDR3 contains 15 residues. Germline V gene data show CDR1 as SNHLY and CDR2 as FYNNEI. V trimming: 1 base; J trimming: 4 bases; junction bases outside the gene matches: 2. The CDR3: CASSEGLAGYNEQFF. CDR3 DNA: TGTGCCAGCAGTGAAGGGCTAGCGGGGTACAATGAGCAGTTCTTC.

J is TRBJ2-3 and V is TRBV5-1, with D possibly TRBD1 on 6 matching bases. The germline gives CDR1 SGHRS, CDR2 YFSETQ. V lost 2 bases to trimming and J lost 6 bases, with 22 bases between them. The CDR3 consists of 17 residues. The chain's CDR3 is CASSFNIRTEESDTQYF. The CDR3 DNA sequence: TGCGCCAGCAGCTTTAATATCAGGACAGAAGAATCCGATACGCAGTATTTT.

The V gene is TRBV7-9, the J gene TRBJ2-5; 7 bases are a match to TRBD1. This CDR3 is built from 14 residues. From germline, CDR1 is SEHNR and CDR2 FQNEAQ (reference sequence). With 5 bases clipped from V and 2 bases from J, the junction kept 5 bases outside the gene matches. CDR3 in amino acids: CASSPGTVQETQYF. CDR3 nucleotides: TGTGCCAGCAGCCCCGGGACAGTTCAAGAGACCCAGTACTTC. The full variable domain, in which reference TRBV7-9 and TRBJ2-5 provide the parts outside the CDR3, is DTGVSQNPRHKITKRGQNVTFRCDPISEHNRLYWYRQTLGQGPEFLTYFQNEAQLEKSRLLSDRFSAERPKGSFSTLEIQRTEQGDSAMYLCASSPGTVQETQYFGPGTRLLVL.

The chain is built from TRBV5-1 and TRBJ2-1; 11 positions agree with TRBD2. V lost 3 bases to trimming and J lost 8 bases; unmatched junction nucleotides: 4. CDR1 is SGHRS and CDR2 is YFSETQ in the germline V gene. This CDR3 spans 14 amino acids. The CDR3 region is CASSWTSGSYEQFF. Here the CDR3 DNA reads TGCGCCAGCAGCTGGACTAGCGGGTCCTATGAGCAGTTCTTC.

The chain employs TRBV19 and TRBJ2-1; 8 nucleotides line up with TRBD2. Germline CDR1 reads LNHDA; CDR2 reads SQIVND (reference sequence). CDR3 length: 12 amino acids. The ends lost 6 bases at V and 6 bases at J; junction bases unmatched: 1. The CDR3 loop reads CASSLAGNEQFF. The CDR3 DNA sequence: TGTGCCAGTAGCCTAGCGGGCAATGAGCAGTTCTTC.